This is a list of T cell receptor beta chains from one sample in a study of blood T cell repertoires in COVID-19. TCRdb keeps only in-frame clones here, not all; method: immunoSEQ multiplex PCR. The sample contains hundreds of thousands of clones, roughly 86% of which appear only once. Sequencing was carried out using PBMCs or T cells enriched from blood (not recorded which). All receptors come from a woman aged 25 to 45 who had recovered from COVID-19. Both conserved end residues are trimmed from each CDR3. The D gene is left open where the match is weak.

d_gene,j_gene,v_gene,CDR3aa
NA,TRBJ1-2,TRBV5-1,ASSLGAPTNYGYT
TRBD1,TRBJ1-2,TRBV5-1,ASSLEVFGDRAGGYT
NA,TRBJ1-3,TRBV28,ASSPPGSYGNTIY
NA,TRBJ1-2,TRBV11-2,ASSTDSYGYT
NA,TRBJ1-1,TRBV7-8,ASSLLEGNTEAF
NA,TRBJ1-1,TRBV7-8,ASSLAYGGSNTEAF
TRBD1,TRBJ1-5,TRBV27,ASSFSGQGHQPQH
TRBD1,TRBJ2-3,TRBV6-5,ASRQGLFTDTQY
NA,TRBJ2-5,TRBV5-5,ASSLWSDQETQY
NA,TRBJ1-5,TRBV10-3,AISEFRGDQPQH
TRBD2,TRBJ2-1,TRBV30,AWSGSQLAGGHNEQF
NA,TRBJ1-3,TRBV10-3,AIRTSSASGNTIY
NA,TRBJ2-2,TRBV6-4,ASSEAPYNTGELF
NA,TRBJ1-5,TRBV27,ASRGGGRVSNQPQH
NA,TRBJ1-2,TRBV10-2,ASSPGGSSYGYT
NA,TRBJ1-6,TRBV30,AWSGSVGSPLH
TRBD1,TRBJ1-4,TRBV10-3,AISRGPTNEKLF
TRBD2,TRBJ2-1,TRBV19,ASSMGLADEQF
TRBD1,TRBJ1-3,TRBV9,ASSVGGQGSGNTIY
NA,TRBJ2-7,TRBV5-1,ASSSDRTFSSYEQY
NA,TRBJ2-2,TRBV9,ASSVDLEAGELF
NA,TRBJ2-3,TRBV14,ASSPLTSFEFTDTQY
TRBD2,TRBJ2-3,TRBV5-1,ASSVGTSETTDTQY
TRBD1,TRBJ2-5,TRBV9,ASSDPRTGAQGTQY
TRBD2,TRBJ2-1,TRBV14,ASSPGTSGRAIILYNEQF
NA,TRBJ1-2,TRBV4-1,ASSQGNTYGYT
TRBD1,TRBJ1-1,TRBV28,ASSPYNRRQGRGTEAF
TRBD1,TRBJ1-4,TRBV28,ASSFFLGTGGEEKLF